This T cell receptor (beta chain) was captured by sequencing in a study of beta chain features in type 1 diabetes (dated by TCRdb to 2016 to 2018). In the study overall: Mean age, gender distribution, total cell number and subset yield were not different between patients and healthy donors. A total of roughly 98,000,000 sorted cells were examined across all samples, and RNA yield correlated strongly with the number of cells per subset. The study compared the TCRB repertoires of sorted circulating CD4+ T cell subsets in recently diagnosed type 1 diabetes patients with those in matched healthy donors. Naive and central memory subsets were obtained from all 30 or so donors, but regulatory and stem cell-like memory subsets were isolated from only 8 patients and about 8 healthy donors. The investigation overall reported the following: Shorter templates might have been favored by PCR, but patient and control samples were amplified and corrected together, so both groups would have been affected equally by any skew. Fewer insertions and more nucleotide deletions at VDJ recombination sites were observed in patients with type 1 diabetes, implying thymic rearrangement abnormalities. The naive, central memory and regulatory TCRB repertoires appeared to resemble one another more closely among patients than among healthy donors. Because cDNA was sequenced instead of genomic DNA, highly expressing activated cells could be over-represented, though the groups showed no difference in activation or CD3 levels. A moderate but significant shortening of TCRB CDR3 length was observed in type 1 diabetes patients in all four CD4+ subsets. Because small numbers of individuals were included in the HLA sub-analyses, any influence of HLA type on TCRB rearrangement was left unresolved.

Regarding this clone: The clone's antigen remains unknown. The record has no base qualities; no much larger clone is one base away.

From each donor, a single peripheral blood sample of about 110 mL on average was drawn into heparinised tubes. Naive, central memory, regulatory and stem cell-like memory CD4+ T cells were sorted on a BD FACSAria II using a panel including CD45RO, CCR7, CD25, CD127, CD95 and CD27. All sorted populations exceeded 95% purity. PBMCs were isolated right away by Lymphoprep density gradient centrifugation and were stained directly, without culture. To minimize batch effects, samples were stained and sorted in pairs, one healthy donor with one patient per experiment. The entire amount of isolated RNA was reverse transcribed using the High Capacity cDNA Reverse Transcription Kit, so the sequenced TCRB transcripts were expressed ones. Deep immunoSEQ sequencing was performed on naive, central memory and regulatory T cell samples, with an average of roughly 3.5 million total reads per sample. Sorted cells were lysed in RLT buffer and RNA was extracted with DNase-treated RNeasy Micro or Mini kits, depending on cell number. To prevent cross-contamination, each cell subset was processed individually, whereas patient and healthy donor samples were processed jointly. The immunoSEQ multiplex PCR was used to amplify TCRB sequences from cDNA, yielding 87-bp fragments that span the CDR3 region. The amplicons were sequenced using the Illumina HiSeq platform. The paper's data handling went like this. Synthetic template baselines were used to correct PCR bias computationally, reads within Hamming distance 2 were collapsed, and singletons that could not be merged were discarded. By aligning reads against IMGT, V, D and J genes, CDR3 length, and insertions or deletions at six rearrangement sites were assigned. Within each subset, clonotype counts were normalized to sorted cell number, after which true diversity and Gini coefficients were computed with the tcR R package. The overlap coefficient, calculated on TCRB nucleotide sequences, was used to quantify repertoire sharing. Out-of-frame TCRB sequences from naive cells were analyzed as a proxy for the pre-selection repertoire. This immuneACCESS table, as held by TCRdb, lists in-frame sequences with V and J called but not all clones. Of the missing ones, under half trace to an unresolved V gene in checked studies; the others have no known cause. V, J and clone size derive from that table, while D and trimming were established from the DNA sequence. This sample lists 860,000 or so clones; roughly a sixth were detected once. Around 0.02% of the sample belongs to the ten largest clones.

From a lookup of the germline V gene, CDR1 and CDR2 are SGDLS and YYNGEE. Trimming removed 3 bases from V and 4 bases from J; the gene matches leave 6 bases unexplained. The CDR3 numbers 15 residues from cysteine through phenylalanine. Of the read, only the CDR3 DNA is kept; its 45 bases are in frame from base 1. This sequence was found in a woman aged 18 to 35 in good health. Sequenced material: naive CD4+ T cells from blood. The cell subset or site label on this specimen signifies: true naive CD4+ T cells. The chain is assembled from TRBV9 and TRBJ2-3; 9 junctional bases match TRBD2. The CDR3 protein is CASSGRLAEPDTQYF. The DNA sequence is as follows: TGTGCCAGCAGCGGCCGACTAGCGGAGCCAGATACGCAGTATTTT.